This T cell receptor (beta chain) was found in a study of response to subunit inactivated influenza vaccine. Points from the study as a whole: It was the authors' suggestion that each seasonal influenza vaccination recruits few new T cells.

Concerning this clonotype itself: Its cognate antigen is unknown.

In TCRdb, the RT-PCR reads were re-called with MiXCR into one record per CDR3 protein. The sample consists of a few hundred thousand distinct CDR3 sequences, about 15% of them appearing once. Trimming left V 3 bases short and J 4 bases short, with 11 bases between. CDR3 length: 14 residues. Per the germline V gene, CDR1 is ENHRY and CDR2 is SYGVKD. This chain uses TRBV10-3 with TRBJ2-3; D is uncertain. The receptor's source is a man over 45 who received an inactivated influenza vaccine. The sequenced sample was PBMCs from blood, obtained 11 to 12 days after vaccination. CDR3 amino acids: CAISDGLGSDTQYF. The CDR3, as DNA: TGTGCCATCAGTGACGGTCTTGGATCAGATACGCAGTATTTT.